The sequence of this T cell receptor (beta chain) was determined in a study of vaccination and CD4 T cells after COVID-19. With respect to this clonotype: Its antigen remains unknown.

The germline V gene has CDR1 SGHNT and CDR2 YENEEA. Deletions cut 5 bases from V and 6 bases from J, with 11 bases between. The CDR3 totals 13 residues. The Oncomine TCR Beta short-read assay was applied to DNA of cultured CD4+ T cells. TCRdb called the PCR reads again in MiXCR, with one record for every CDR3 protein. The sample consists of about 11,000 distinct CDR3 sequences, 44% of them appearing once. Regarding treatment: approximately nine-day PBMC culture with coronavirus spike peptide pools or control peptides (ViraFEST assay). Sequencing was done on a sample of CD4+ T cells from blood, cultured in vitro. This sequence joins TRBV11-3 and TRBJ1-5; D remains unclear. The TCR sequence derives from a human donor who had recovered from COVID-19. Here the CDR3 DNA reads TGTGCCAGCAGCGAGTCAGGAGGTCAGCCCCAGCATTTT. It encodes CASSESGGQPQHF.